The 17 T cell receptor beta chains below were found in one sample sequenced in a study of spatial heterogeneity in lung cancer. TCRdb independently ran MiXCR on the 5' RACE reads; one entry per CDR3 protein. The table shows about 20,000 distinct CDR3 sequences, with approximately 8.3% occurring only once. Findings and limits, study-wide: How many expanded intratumoral alpha and beta TCRs were present tracked the tumor mutation count, which was a count of nonsynonymous mutations.

Stated time point: sample taken at primary tumor resection. No cognate antigen is known for these TCRs. Here the sequenced sample was lung tumor tissue, taken at surgery. These receptors originate from a male donor with early-stage non-small cell lung cancer.

A remark on this clonotype: Since no conserved phenylalanine or tryptophan closes the CDR3, a read error is the likely cause. The rearrangement uses TRBV5-1 and TRBJ2-5, with 11 bases matching TRBD2. CDR1 is SGHRS and CDR2 is YFSETQ in the germline V gene. The CDR3 consists of 17 residues. The ends lost 6 bases at V and 2 bases at J; junction bases unmatched: 12. The DNA for the CDR3 is TGCGCCAGCACCCCGGGTCTAGCGGGGGGACCGCAAGAGACCCAGTACGTC. It codes for CASTPGLAGGPQETQYV.

This clonotype was seen only once. The chain links TRBV9 to TRBJ2-3, with a weak D call TRBD2 (6 bases). Germline assignment: CDR1 SGDLS and CDR2 YYNGEE. The V and J ends lost 4 bases and 4 bases respectively, with 16 bases between them. The length of the CDR3 is 15 residues. The DNA of the CDR3 is TGTGCCAGCAGCCCTTACGCGGGGAACTCAGATACGCAGTATTTT. This gives the protein CASSPYAGNSDTQYF.

Ten or more counts support this clonotype. This chain links TRBV7-2 with TRBJ1-5, with 8 positions matching TRBD1. Germline CDR1 and CDR2: SGHTA and FQGNSA. Trimming removed 5 bases from V and 4 bases from J; junction bases left unmatched: 7. The CDR3 has 15 residues. The CDR3 DNA is TGTGCCAGCAGCATCTTGACAGGGGTGAATCAGCCCCAGCATTTT. It specifies CASSILTGVNQPQHF. The full variable domain, in which reference TRBV7-2 and TRBJ1-5 provide the parts outside the CDR3, is GAGVSQSPSNKVTEKGKDVELRCDPISGHTALYWYRQSLGQGLEFLIYFQGNSAPDKSGLPSDRFSAERTGGSVSTLTIQRTQQEDSAVYLCASSILTGVNQPQHFGDGTRLSIL.

This clonotype appeared a few times. The genes are TRBV20-1 and TRBJ1-5; D call uncertain. Germline V gene sequence: CDR1 DFQATT, CDR2 SNEGSKA (reference sequence). The CDR3 spans 14 residues. With 5 bases removed from V and 2 bases from J, the gap between germline ends came to 13 bases. For the CDR3, the DNA is TGCAGTGCTCGGACCCGGATCGGCAATCAGCCCCAGCATTTT. Its translation: CSARTRIGNQPQHF.

This clonotype counts as medium-sized. CDR3 sequence (DNA): TGTGCCAGCTCACCAATTGACAGGGACCCCCTCCACTTT. It is translated as CASSPIDRDPLHF. The chain joins TRBV18 to TRBJ1-6; 7 bases agree with TRBD1. Germline assignment: CDR1 KGHSH and CDR2 LQKENI. The CDR3 is 13 amino acids. V lost 2 bases, J lost 13 bases, and 5 bases stayed unmatched.

This clonotype was counted ten times or more. The rearrangement uses TRBV10-3 and TRBJ2-2, with 8 bases aligning to TRBD1. Germline CDR1 is ENHRY and CDR2 is SYGVKD. This CDR3 contains 16 residues. V lost 8 bases and J lost 4; bases outside the gene matches: 12. The CDR3 nucleotides read TGTGCCATCCCGAGGGAGGACAGGGCCAGCACCGGGGAGCTGTTTTTT. It specifies CAIPREDRASTGELFF.

The chain couples TRBV5-4 to TRBJ2-5, with 12 bases fitting TRBD2. The V segment lost 5 bases and the J segment 5 bases; nucleotides outside the gene matches: 7. Germline CDR1 and CDR2: SGHNT and YYREEE (reference sequence). The CDR3 contains 15 residues. The chain's CDR3 is CASRPSSGGAETQYF. The CDR3 DNA is TGTGCCAGCAGACCCTCTAGCGGGGGGGCCGAGACCCAGTACTTC.

By share of the sample, this clonotype is medium-sized. The V call is TRBV14, the J call TRBJ2-7; D assignment may be TRBD1 or TRBD2 (5 bases each). V gave up 1 base and J gave up 4 bases, with 14 bases separating them. Germline assignment: CDR1 SGHDN and CDR2 FVKESK. The CDR3 has 15 amino acids. CDR3: CASSQGHGATYEQYF. CDR3 nucleotide sequence: TGTGCCAGCAGCCAAGGACACGGGGCCACATACGAGCAGTACTTC.

Many counts were recorded for this clonotype. The rearrangement joins TRBV12-3 or TRBV12-4 to TRBJ1-2, with 11 positions matching TRBD1. The CDR3 contains 15 residues. Losses at the gene ends were 5 bases for V and 8 bases for J; bases not matched to a gene: 10. Here the CDR3 DNA reads TGTGCCAGCAGTCTCCCGGACAGGGGGCGGGGGGGCTACACCTTC. It specifies CASSLPDRGRGGYTF.

This clonotype was seen a handful of times. V and J are TRBV15 and TRBJ2-6; possible D gene TRBD2, 6 bases. Germline V gives CDR1 LNHNV, CDR2 YYDKDF (reference sequence). The CDR3 length is 17 residues. V lost 5 bases to trimming and J lost 0 bases, with 14 bases between them. The CDR3 nucleotides read TGTGCCACCAGCCCACCGGCGGGACCCTCTGGGGCCAACGTCCTGACTTTC. It codes for CATSPPAGPSGANVLTF.

In this sample, this clonotype turned up many times. CDR3 coding DNA: TGTGCCAGCAGCCAATTACAGGGGGTGAACACTGAAGCTTTCTTT. The encoded protein is CASSQLQGVNTEAFF. The V and J genes are TRBV3-1 and TRBJ1-1, with 8 bases identical to TRBD1. CDR3 length equals 15 residues. The trim removed 2 bases at V and 0 bases at J, leaving 2 bases unmatched. CDR1 LGHDT and CDR2 YNNKEL come from the germline V gene (reference sequence).

This clonotype was counted between two and nine times. This chain links TRBV18 with TRBJ2-7; D is ambiguous. The CDR3 consists of 16 residues. V was shortened by 0 bases and J by 1 base, with 13 bases between the two germline ends. CDR1 KGHSH and CDR2 LQKENI come from the germline V gene. CDR3 sequence reads: CASSPPSIGGSYEQYF. For the CDR3, the DNA is TGTGCCAGCTCACCACCGAGTATTGGCGGATCCTACGAGCAGTACTTC.

This clonotype has a count of ten or more. The genes are TRBV2 and TRBJ1-5; no reliable D call. V was trimmed by 7 bases and J by 4 bases, leaving 5 bases between them. Germline lookup yields CDR1 SNHLY and CDR2 FYNNEI. CDR3 size: 11 residues. The CDR3 is CASTVNQPQHF. CDR3 sequence (DNA): TGTGCCAGCACAGTTAATCAGCCCCAGCATTTT. Together with reference TRBV2 and TRBJ1-5, the CDR3 gives the full variable domain: EPEVTQTPSHQVTQMGQEVILRCVPISNHLYFYWYRQILGQKVEFLVSFYNNEISEKSEIFDDQFSVERPDGSNFTLKIRSTKLEDSAMYFCASTVNQPQHFGDGTRLSIL.

In its sample, this clonotype was seen many times. V usage is TRBV5-1 and J usage is TRBJ2-3; the D gene is possibly TRBD2 (6 bases). V was pared by 4 bases and J by 3 bases, with 18 bases between. This CDR3 region has 16 residues. CDR1 SGHRS and CDR2 YFSETQ come from the germline V gene. CDR3 nucleotide sequence: TGCGCCAGCAGCATTATCGCCGGTGGGGGGACAGATACGCAGTATTTT. Protein product: CASSIIAGGGTDTQYF.

This clonotype was observed at least ten times. The rearrangement joins TRBV20-1 to TRBJ2-1; D ambiguous. The ends were cut back, 5 bases at V and 10 bases at J, with 9 bases in the middle. This CDR3 contains 10 residues. In germline, CDR1 is DFQATT, CDR2 SNEGSKA (reference sequence). The CDR3 loop reads CSAGVAEQFF. Written as DNA, the CDR3 is TGCAGTGCTGGGGTTGCGGAGCAGTTCTTC.

Only a few counts were recorded for this clonotype. This may be a read error: a much more frequent sequence differs by one nucleotide. The genes are TRBV19 and TRBJ1-2; 7 bases align to TRBD1. CDR3 length equals 14 residues. Per germline, CDR1 LNHDA and CDR2 SQIVND (reference sequence). Written as DNA, the CDR3 is TGTGCCAGTAGTACTTGGACAGGATTATATGGCGACACCTTC. It specifies CASSTWTGLYGDTF.

This clonotype was seen repeatedly, ten times or more. An end of the junction does not agree with germline; a read error may underlie this. The chain couples TRBV6-1 to TRBJ2-7; a weak D match, TRBD1 (5 bases). The CDR3 covers 13 residues. From germline, CDR1 is MNHNS and CDR2 SASEGT. The CDR3 DNA is TGTGCCGGCAGTTCGACAGTTGCCTACGAGCAGTACTTC. Amino acid sequence: CAGSSTVAYEQYF.